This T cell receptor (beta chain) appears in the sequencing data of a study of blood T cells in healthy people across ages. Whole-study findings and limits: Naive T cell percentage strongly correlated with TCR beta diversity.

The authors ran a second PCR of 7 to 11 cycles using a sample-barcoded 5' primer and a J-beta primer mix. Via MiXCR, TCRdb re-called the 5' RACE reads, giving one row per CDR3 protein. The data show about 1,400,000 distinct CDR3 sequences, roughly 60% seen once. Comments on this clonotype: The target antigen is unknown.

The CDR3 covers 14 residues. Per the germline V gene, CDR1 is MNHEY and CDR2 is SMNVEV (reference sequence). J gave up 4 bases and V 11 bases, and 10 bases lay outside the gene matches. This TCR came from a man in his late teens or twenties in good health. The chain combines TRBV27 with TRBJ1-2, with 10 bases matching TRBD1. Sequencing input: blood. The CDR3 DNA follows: TGTGCCGGACCGACAGGGGGCGAAAGCTATGGCTACACCTTC. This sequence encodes CAGPTGGESYGYTF.